These T cell receptor beta chains were read from a single sample in a study of memory CD4+ T cells and cytomegalovirus serostatus. Some clones are missing from TCRdb's copy, which holds only in-frame ones; the method was immunoSEQ multiplex PCR. Here the sample spans 50,000 to 60,000 clones, 60% to 85% being singletons. Sequencing was done on a sample of memory CD4+ T cells from blood. Every receptor here comes from an adult in good health and CMV-seropositive. The CDR3 runs from the conserved cysteine through the conserved F or W. The order of the fields is V gene, J gene, D gene, clone size, CDR3 DNA, CDR3 protein. The D gene is left open where the match is weak. The size entry is marked missing in some rows and otherwise reads once, few, many or a size class.

TRBV4-2,TRBJ2-5,TRBD2,few,TGTGCCAGCAGCCGGACTAGCGGACAGGGATCGGAGACCCAGTACTTC,CASSRTSGQGSETQYF
TRBV29-1,TRBJ2-7,TRBD1,NA,TGCAGCGTCCGGACAGGGGCCCACGAGCAGTACTTC,CSVRTGAHEQYF
TRBV5-1,TRBJ1-5,NA,NA,TGCGCCAGCAGCTTGGACGGAAATAGCAATCAGCCCCAGCATTTT,CASSLDGNSNQPQHF
TRBV4-1,TRBJ2-5,TRBD2,NA,TGCGCCAGCAGCCACCCCGGAATAGCGGGGAAGCAAGAGACCCAGTACTTC,CASSHPGIAGKQETQYF
TRBV6-5,TRBJ1-4,NA,NA,TGTGCCAGCAGTTACGGCCGGGGCCATAATGAAAAACTGTTTTTT,CASSYGRGHNEKLFF
TRBV28,TRBJ1-2,NA,NA,TGTGCCAGCTATGGGGAGAGGCAAGCTAACTATGGCTACACCTTC,CASYGERQANYGYTF
TRBV7-6,TRBJ1-6,TRBD1,NA,TGTGCCAGCAGCCTAACAGGGGGCGCGAATAATTCACCCCTCCACTTT,CASSLTGGANNSPLHF
TRBV11-2,TRBJ2-7,NA,few,TGTGCCAGCAGCTTAGAAACGAAGACCGAGCAGTACTTC,CASSLETKTEQYF
TRBV7-3,TRBJ2-2,NA,few,TGTGCCAGCAAATTAGTCGGCTTCACCGGGGAGCTGTTTTTT,CASKLVGFTGELFF
TRBV15,TRBJ1-5,NA,NA,TGTGCCACCAGCAGAGATTGGATGTCGTGGCAGGGGTCCAATCAGCCCCAGCATTTT,CATSRDWMSWQGSNQPQHF
TRBV28,TRBJ2-5,NA,NA,TGTGCCAGCAGCCCTTACGGGGGCAAAGAGACCCAGTACTTC,CASSPYGGKETQYF
TRBV11-1,TRBJ2-7,NA,NA,TGTGCCAGCAGCTTAATGGGAACCTCCTACGAGCAGTACTTC,CASSLMGTSYEQYF
TRBV10-2,TRBJ2-3,TRBD2,NA,TGCGCCAGCAGACCTCGGTCCGGGACTAGCGGGCAAATTCCCACAGATACGCAGTATTTT,CASRPRSGTSGQIPTDTQYF
TRBV9,TRBJ1-2,NA,NA,TGTGCCAGCAGCGTAGGTTCGGCTATCGGCTACACCTTC,CASSVGSAIGYTF
TRBV28,TRBJ2-5,TRBD1,NA,TGTGCCAGCAGTCCACGACAGGGGGTTCAAGAGACCCAGTACTTC,CASSPRQGVQETQYF
TRBV5-4,TRBJ1-2,TRBD1,NA,TGTGCCAGCAGCTCCGAAGGGGGCGACTATGGCTACACCTTC,CASSSEGGDYGYTF
TRBV6-5,TRBJ1-2,NA,NA,TGTGCCAGCAGTTATGGACGGATGACTGGTGGCTACACCTTC,CASSYGRMTGGYTF
TRBV7-8,TRBJ2-4,NA,few,TGTGCCAGCAGCCCAGTAGTGGCCAAAAACATTCAGTACTTC,CASSPVVAKNIQYF
TRBV2,TRBJ1-2,NA,NA,TGTGCCAGCAGCGAGACAGTTTCGTATGGCTACACCTTC,CASSETVSYGYTF
TRBV7-3,TRBJ2-1,NA,once,TGTGCCAGCAGCAGCAGGGGGCGGGAGGGCTTGTTCTTC,CASSSRGREGLFF
TRBV10-3,TRBJ1-3,TRBD1,few,TGTGCCATCAGTGAGCGCATACCGGGACAGGGGGACACCATATATTTT,CAISERIPGQGDTIYF
TRBV11-2,TRBJ1-1,TRBD1,NA,TGTGCCAGCAGCTTGGCCGGGACAGGGGGTACTGAAGCTTTCTTT,CASSLAGTGGTEAFF
TRBV19,TRBJ1-1,NA,NA,TGTGCCAGTAGGTATCAAGCGAACACTGAAGCTTTCTTT,CASRYQANTEAFF
TRBV7-2,TRBJ2-5,NA,NA,TGTGCCAGCAGCCGGGACCGCGAGACCCAGTACTTC,CASSRDRETQYF
TRBV11-1,TRBJ1-2,NA,NA,TGTGCCAGCAGCTTAGATCCGACAGTTAACTATGGCTACACCTTC,CASSLDPTVNYGYTF
TRBV2,TRBJ2-6,NA,NA,TGTGCCAGCAGCTTACAGGGACCTGGGGCCAACGTCCTGACTTTC,CASSLQGPGANVLTF
TRBV10-3,TRBJ2-7,NA,NA,TGTGCCATCAGTGAGCTCGATCAGGGAAGCGAGCAGTACTTC,CAISELDQGSEQYF
TRBV30,TRBJ1-2,NA,few,TGTGCCTGGAGCGGAGGCAGCTATGGCTACACCTTC,CAWSGGSYGYTF
TRBV30,TRBJ2-7,NA,NA,TGTGCCTGGAGTCCCCAGACAGGCTACGAGCAGTACTTC,CAWSPQTGYEQYF
TRBV19,TRBJ2-2,NA,NA,TGTGCCAGTAGTATAGGGCCCGCGAACACCGGGGAGCTGTTTTTT,CASSIGPANTGELFF
TRBV6-6,TRBJ1-6,NA,NA,TGTGCCAGCAGCCTTCCCAGGGAATCCTATAATTCACCCCTCCACTTT,CASSLPRESYNSPLHF
TRBV5-4,TRBJ1-2,NA,NA,TGTGCCAGCAGCTTGAACGCTAACTATGGCTACACCTTC,CASSLNANYGYTF
TRBV6-6,TRBJ1-5,TRBD1,NA,TGTGCCAGCAGTTATGGACAGGGTAGCAATCAGCCCCAGCATTTT,CASSYGQGSNQPQHF
TRBV6-4,TRBJ1-2,NA,NA,TGTGCCAGCAGTGACTCGAGCGGGGTTCGGGGCTACACCTTC,CASSDSSGVRGYTF
TRBV6-1,TRBJ1-3,TRBD1,NA,TGTGCCAGCAGTGCCGGACAGGCTGGAAACACCATATATTTT,CASSAGQAGNTIYF
TRBV14,TRBJ1-6,NA,NA,TGTGCCAGCAGCCAAGGGGGCTATAATTCACCCCTCCACTTT,CASSQGGYNSPLHF
TRBV19,TRBJ2-7,NA,NA,TGTGCCAGTATAAGCAGGGCAGGCGAGCAGTACTTC,CASISRAGEQYF
TRBV5-1,TRBJ2-1,NA,few,TGCGCCAGCAGCTTGGATCTGTGGAGGAATGAGCAGTTCTTC,CASSLDLWRNEQFF
TRBV9,TRBJ2-7,NA,few,TGTGCCAGCAGCCCCCAGATTAACTCCTACGAGCAGTACTTC,CASSPQINSYEQYF
TRBV6-1,TRBJ1-6,NA,few,TGTGCCAGCAGTGAACTCATGGAGGGTTCACCCCTCCACTTT,CASSELMEGSPLHF
TRBV19,TRBJ2-7,NA,NA,TGTGCCAGTAGTAAATCGGGAAGCGTCTACGAGCAGTACTTC,CASSKSGSVYEQYF
TRBV6-5,TRBJ2-7,TRBD1,once,TGTGCCAGCAGCCCCCGGACAGGGGTCTACGAGCAGTACTTC,CASSPRTGVYEQYF
TRBV5-1,TRBJ2-7,NA,NA,TGCGCCAGCAGCTTGTCGGGCGGATCCTACGAGCAGTACTTC,CASSLSGGSYEQYF
TRBV27,TRBJ1-2,NA,NA,TGTGCCAGCCGACCCCAGGGAGAGTATGGCTACACCTTC,CASRPQGEYGYTF
TRBV7-2,TRBJ2-5,NA,few,TGTGCCAGCAGCCCCTACGGGGAGACCCAGTACTTC,CASSPYGETQYF
TRBV28,TRBJ2-7,NA,NA,TGTGCCAGCAGTTCCCCCGGGACAACAAACTACGAGCAGTACTTC,CASSSPGTTNYEQYF
TRBV13,TRBJ1-4,TRBD1,few,TGTGCCAGCAGCCTAGGGACAGGGGGTAATGAAAAACTGTTTTTT,CASSLGTGGNEKLFF
TRBV7-9,TRBJ1-2,TRBD1,NA,TGTGCCAGCAGCCCGGACAGGGGGAATATCTATGGCTACACCTTC,CASSPDRGNIYGYTF
TRBV19,TRBJ1-2,NA,few,TGTGCCAGTAGTGGAAGAAGCTACACCTTC,CASSGRSYTF
TRBV7-9,TRBJ1-5,NA,NA,TGTGCCAGCAGCCTAGGGGATATCAAGCCCCAGCATTTT,CASSLGDIKPQHF
TRBV28,TRBJ1-4,NA,NA,TGTGCCAGCAGTTTAGTGGGGGTGGCAACTAATGAAAAACTGTTTTTT,CASSLVGVATNEKLFF
TRBV5-4,TRBJ2-5,TRBD1,once,TGTGCCAGCAGCTTCGGGACAGGGGTTATGGAGACCCAGTACTTC,CASSFGTGVMETQYF
TRBV28,TRBJ1-3,NA,NA,TGTGCCAGCAGTCCTGACAGAGCCACCCCCGGAAACACCATATATTTT,CASSPDRATPGNTIYF
TRBV30,TRBJ2-1,TRBD2,NA,TGTGCCTGGACACTAGCGGGACTCCACGTGCAGTTCTTC,CAWTLAGLHVQFF